The 19 T cell receptor beta chains given below trace back to one sample, sequenced in a study of T cell responses to AZD1222 COVID-19 vaccine. The protocol was immunoSEQ multiplex PCR, while the TCRdb copy is restricted to in-frame clones and leaves out a portion. Of 90,000 to 100,000 clones in the sample, around 89% are singletons; the top ten hold 7.5%. Sequenced here: peripheral blood, sampled on day 0 of AZD1222 vaccination. These TCRs come from an adult in good health.

The gene calls are TRBV10-3 and TRBJ2-2; 9 bases are a match to TRBD2. Per the germline V gene, CDR1 is ENHRY and CDR2 is SYGVKD. V shed 10 bases, J shed 1 base, and the junction held 13 bases outside the gene matches. CDR3 length: 17 residues. CDR3 in DNA: TGTGCCACCGGAAAACCCGGACTAGCGAAGAACACCGGGGAGCTGTTTTTT. Translating gives CATGKPGLAKNTGELFF.

This clone was counted a single time. CDR3 sequence reads: CASSRDSYYNEQFF. The DNA for the CDR3 is TGTGCCAGCAGTAGGGACTCCTATTACAATGAGCAGTTCTTC. The chain is built from TRBV6-5 and TRBJ2-1, with D perhaps TRBD2 (6 bases). Per germline, CDR1 MNHEY and CDR2 SVGAGI. The V end lost 5 bases, the J end lost 4 bases, and 12 bases lay between the germline ends. The CDR3 has 14 amino acids.

This sequence joins TRBV7-2 and TRBJ2-1; 7 nucleotides match TRBD1. With 2 bases clipped from V and 4 bases from J, the junction kept 5 bases outside the gene matches. Germline loops: CDR1 SGHTA, CDR2 FQGNSA. The CDR3 sequence is 15 residues long. This chain's CDR3 is CASSLRPGGYNEQFF. The CDR3 DNA follows: TGTGCCAGCAGCTTAAGGCCAGGGGGTTACAATGAGCAGTTCTTC.

With regard to this clone: A read error may produce the germline difference seen at one junction end. CDR3 sequence (DNA): TGCAGCGCTGAAGGGACTAGCGGAATTTACAATGAGCAGTTCTTC. Translating it yields CSAEGTSGIYNEQFF. J is TRBJ2-1 and V is TRBV29-1; TRBD2 matches 11 bases. This CDR3 contains 15 residues. Germline V gene sequence: CDR1 SQVTM, CDR2 ANQGSEA.

The chain recombines TRBV7-2 with TRBJ2-3; 9 nucleotides align to TRBD1. CDR3 size: 14 residues. V shed 4 bases, J shed 3 bases, and the junction held 2 bases outside the gene matches. Germline CDR1 is SGHTA and CDR2 is FQGNSA. For the CDR3, the DNA is TGTGCCAGCAGCTATGGACAGGGGACAGATACGCAGTATTTT. Amino acids: CASSYGQGTDTQYF.

This clone is a singleton in its sample. The chain uses TRBV2 and TRBJ2-7, with 8 nucleotides matching TRBD1. Germline CDR1 reads SNHLY; CDR2 reads FYNNEI. V shed 5 bases and J 3 bases; nucleotides not matched to a gene: 9. The length of the CDR3 is 15 residues. CDR3 in amino acids: CASSPRDRSYYEQYF. Written as DNA, the CDR3 is TGTGCCAGCAGTCCCCGGGACAGGTCCTACTACGAGCAGTACTTC.

The V gene is TRBV4-1, the J gene TRBJ2-7, with D possibly TRBD1 on 5 matching bases. The CDR3 is made up of 15 amino acids. V gave up 1 base and J gave up 0 bases, with 10 bases separating them. Germline lookup yields CDR1 MGHRA and CDR2 YSYEKL. CDR3 region: CASSQVVRVSYEQYF. CDR3 bases: TGCGCCAGCAGCCAAGTGGTCAGGGTCTCCTACGAGCAGTACTTC.

The rearrangement links TRBV11-2 to TRBJ1-1; D remains ambiguous. Trimming removed 5 bases from V and 2 bases from J, with 15 bases in between. The CDR3 loop spans 15 amino acids. Germline CDR1 SGHAT, CDR2 FQNNGV. The CDR3 region is CASSPFGEGNTEAFF. In nucleotides, the CDR3 is TGTGCCAGCAGCCCTTTTGGGGAGGGTAACACTGAAGCTTTCTTT.

This clone was picked up a small number of times. The chain couples TRBV28 to TRBJ2-5; 7 bases align to TRBD1. The germline V gene has CDR1 MDHEN and CDR2 SYDVKM. The CDR3 consists of 14 residues. With V trimmed by 5 bases and J by 5 bases, 8 bases remained unmatched. The CDR3, as DNA: TGTGCCAGCAGTCTTCCCGAGGGGGCTGAGACCCAGTACTTC. It specifies CASSLPEGAETQYF.

The chain recombines TRBV11-2 with TRBJ1-2; no definite D call. The CDR3 totals 13 residues. Per the germline V gene, CDR1 is SGHAT and CDR2 is FQNNGV. V was clipped by 1 base and J by 0 bases, with 3 bases between them. The CDR3 sequence: CASSLGPNYGYTF. The DNA of the CDR3 is TGTGCCAGCAGCTTAGGGCCTAACTATGGCTACACCTTC.

The V call is TRBV4-3, the J call TRBJ1-2; 7 positions match TRBD1. CDR1 is LGHNA, CDR2 YSLEER, per germline. J was trimmed by 2 bases and V by 0 bases; bases with no gene match: 3. The CDR3 covers 15 residues. The CDR3: CASSQEGQLNYGYTF. The CDR3 region has the DNA TGCGCCAGCAGCCAAGAGGGACAGTTAAACTATGGCTACACCTTC.

The chain uses TRBV20-1 and TRBJ1-5, with no clear D. Germline loops: CDR1 DFQATT, CDR2 SNEGSKA (reference sequence). The length of the CDR3 is 12 residues. V was pared by 3 bases and J by 4 bases, with 7 bases between. The CDR3 DNA follows: TGCAGTGCTAGTTTCGGGAATCAGCCCCAGCATTTT. Translation: CSASFGNQPQHF.

The V gene is TRBV2, the J gene TRBJ1-1; D remains ambiguous. The germline V and J ends were trimmed by 5 bases and 4 bases, with 17 bases remaining between them. Germline lookup yields CDR1 SNHLY and CDR2 FYNNEI. The CDR3 runs 15 residues. The CDR3 DNA sequence: TGTGCCAGCAGTAAAACGTACGGGGAGGGCACTGAAGCTTTCTTT. Encoded protein: CASSKTYGEGTEAFF.

The chain uses TRBV11-3 and TRBJ2-1; TRBD1 aligns across 9 bases. V shed 3 bases and J 11 bases; nucleotides not matched to a gene: 8. The CDR3 extends over 14 amino acids. Germline V gives CDR1 SGHNT, CDR2 YENEEA. The chain's CDR3 is CASSLGTGSTQQFF. CDR3 sequence (DNA): TGTGCCAGCAGCTTGGGGACAGGGTCTACCCAGCAGTTCTTC.

The chain has TRBV7-2 and TRBJ1-2; D call uncertain. V was cut by 0 bases and J by 3 bases, with 8 bases left in between. Germline loops: CDR1 SGHTA, CDR2 FQGNSA. This CDR3 region has 14 residues. Written as DNA, the CDR3 is TGTGCCAGCAGCTTAGCTCCAGACTACTATGGCTACACCTTC. Protein sequence: CASSLAPDYYGYTF.

The chain recombines TRBV11-1 with TRBJ2-2; TRBD1 matches at 8 bases. Per germline, CDR1 SGHAT and CDR2 FQDESV (reference sequence). The CDR3 runs 14 residues. The V segment lost 5 bases and the J segment 6 bases; nucleotides outside the gene matches: 5. The CDR3: CASSHKQGAGELFF. CDR3 DNA: TGTGCCAGCAGCCACAAACAGGGGGCCGGGGAGCTGTTTTTT.

The J gene is TRBJ2-2, the V gene TRBV24-1, with TRBD1 matching 7 bases. V gave up 9 bases and J gave up 1 base; unmatched junction bases: 7. The CDR3 is 15 residues long. Germline CDR1 and CDR2: KGHDR and SFDVKD. CDR3 sequence (DNA): TGTGCCACCTCCCCGGGACAGATGAACACCGGGGAGCTGTTTTTT. It translates to CATSPGQMNTGELFF.

CDR3 sequence: CASSKAGGRSGNTIYF. The CDR3 coding sequence is TGTGCCAGCAGCAAAGCGGGGGGGCGCTCTGGAAACACCATATATTTT. J is TRBJ1-3 and V is TRBV21-1. TRBV21-1 is an annotated pseudogene. CDR3 length: 16 amino acids.

This chain uses TRBV18 with TRBJ2-7; the match to TRBD1 covers 7 bases. The CDR3 is 14 amino acids. The V gene's germline CDR1 is KGHSH and CDR2 LQKENI. V lost 2 bases, J lost 9 bases, and 10 bases stayed unmatched. CDR3 in amino acids: CASSPDQTGSVQYF. CDR3 sequence (DNA): TGTGCCAGCTCACCAGACCAGACAGGGTCAGTGCAGTACTTC.